A selection of T cell receptor beta chains follows, all from one sample in a study of OX40 agonist ivuxolimab in advanced cancers. Method: immunoSEQ multiplex PCR; TCRdb's copy keeps in-frame clones and lacks some. The sample has fewer than 100,000 clones; more than 70% are singletons. Sequenced material: CD4+ or CD8+ T cells sorted from blood, taken in a trial of the OX40 agonist ivuxolimab. The source of these receptors is an adult with an advanced solid tumor such as melanoma, head and neck, liver or kidney cancer. Each CDR3 is given with its conserved first and last residue. A D gene is named only where the DNA matches it firmly. A row's size may be missing; if present it is once, few, many or a size class.

V gene	J gene	clone size	D gene	CDR3 DNA	CDR3 protein
TRBV4-1	TRBJ2-7	.	TRBD2	TGTGCCAGCAGCCAAGACGGGAGCGGGGGTACGGCCGAGCAGTACTTC	CASSQDGSGGTAEQYF
TRBV2	TRBJ1-5	.	.	TGTGCCAGCACCGGGGGGGGCAATCAGCCCCAGCATTTT	CASTGGGNQPQHF
TRBV2	TRBJ1-6	few	.	TGTGCCAGCAGTGAAAGCCAGTTGAGGGATTCACCCCTCCACTTT	CASSESQLRDSPLHF
TRBV9	TRBJ2-5	.	.	TGTGCCAGCAGCGTAGTCCCGGGGGAGACCCAGTACTTC	CASSVVPGETQYF
TRBV7-9	TRBJ2-1	.	.	TGTGCCAGCAGCCCTAAAACCGGGAGTGAGCAGTTCTTC	CASSPKTGSEQFF
TRBV27	TRBJ1-1	.	.	TGTGCCAGCAGCCTAAAACGGGGGACTGAAGCTTTCTTT	CASSLKRGTEAFF
TRBV28	TRBJ2-7	.	.	TGTGCCAGTAGCCCTTGGGGCTCCTACGAGCAGTACTTC	CASSPWGSYEQYF
TRBV6-5	TRBJ2-3	.	.	TGTGCCAGCAGTTACTCCTCCCCCCCCCTGACGCAGTATTTT	CASSYSSPPLTQYF
TRBV4-1	TRBJ2-1	once	TRBD2	TGCGCCAGCAGCCAAGGGGGGCTAGCGGGAGGGCCGGTCTATGAGCAGTTCTTC	CASSQGGLAGGPVYEQFF
TRBV5-1	TRBJ1-2	.	.	TGCGCCAGCAGCCAAGATTACACTAACTATGGCTACACCTTC	CASSQDYTNYGYTF
TRBV5-8	TRBJ1-5	.	.	TGTGCCAGCAGCTTGGGTATCGCCATGGCTAATCAGCCCCAGCATTTT	CASSLGIAMANQPQHF
TRBV5-1	TRBJ1-6	few	.	TGCGCCAGCAGCACCAGGTACGGAAATTCACCCCTCCACTTT	CASSTRYGNSPLHF
TRBV18	TRBJ2-5	.	.	TGTGCCAGCTCCCCGCAAGAGACCCAGTACTTC	CASSPQETQYF
TRBV13	TRBJ2-7	.	.	TGTGCCAGCAGCTTAGCCGATCCCCGGGCGGAGCAGTACTTC	CASSLADPRAEQYF